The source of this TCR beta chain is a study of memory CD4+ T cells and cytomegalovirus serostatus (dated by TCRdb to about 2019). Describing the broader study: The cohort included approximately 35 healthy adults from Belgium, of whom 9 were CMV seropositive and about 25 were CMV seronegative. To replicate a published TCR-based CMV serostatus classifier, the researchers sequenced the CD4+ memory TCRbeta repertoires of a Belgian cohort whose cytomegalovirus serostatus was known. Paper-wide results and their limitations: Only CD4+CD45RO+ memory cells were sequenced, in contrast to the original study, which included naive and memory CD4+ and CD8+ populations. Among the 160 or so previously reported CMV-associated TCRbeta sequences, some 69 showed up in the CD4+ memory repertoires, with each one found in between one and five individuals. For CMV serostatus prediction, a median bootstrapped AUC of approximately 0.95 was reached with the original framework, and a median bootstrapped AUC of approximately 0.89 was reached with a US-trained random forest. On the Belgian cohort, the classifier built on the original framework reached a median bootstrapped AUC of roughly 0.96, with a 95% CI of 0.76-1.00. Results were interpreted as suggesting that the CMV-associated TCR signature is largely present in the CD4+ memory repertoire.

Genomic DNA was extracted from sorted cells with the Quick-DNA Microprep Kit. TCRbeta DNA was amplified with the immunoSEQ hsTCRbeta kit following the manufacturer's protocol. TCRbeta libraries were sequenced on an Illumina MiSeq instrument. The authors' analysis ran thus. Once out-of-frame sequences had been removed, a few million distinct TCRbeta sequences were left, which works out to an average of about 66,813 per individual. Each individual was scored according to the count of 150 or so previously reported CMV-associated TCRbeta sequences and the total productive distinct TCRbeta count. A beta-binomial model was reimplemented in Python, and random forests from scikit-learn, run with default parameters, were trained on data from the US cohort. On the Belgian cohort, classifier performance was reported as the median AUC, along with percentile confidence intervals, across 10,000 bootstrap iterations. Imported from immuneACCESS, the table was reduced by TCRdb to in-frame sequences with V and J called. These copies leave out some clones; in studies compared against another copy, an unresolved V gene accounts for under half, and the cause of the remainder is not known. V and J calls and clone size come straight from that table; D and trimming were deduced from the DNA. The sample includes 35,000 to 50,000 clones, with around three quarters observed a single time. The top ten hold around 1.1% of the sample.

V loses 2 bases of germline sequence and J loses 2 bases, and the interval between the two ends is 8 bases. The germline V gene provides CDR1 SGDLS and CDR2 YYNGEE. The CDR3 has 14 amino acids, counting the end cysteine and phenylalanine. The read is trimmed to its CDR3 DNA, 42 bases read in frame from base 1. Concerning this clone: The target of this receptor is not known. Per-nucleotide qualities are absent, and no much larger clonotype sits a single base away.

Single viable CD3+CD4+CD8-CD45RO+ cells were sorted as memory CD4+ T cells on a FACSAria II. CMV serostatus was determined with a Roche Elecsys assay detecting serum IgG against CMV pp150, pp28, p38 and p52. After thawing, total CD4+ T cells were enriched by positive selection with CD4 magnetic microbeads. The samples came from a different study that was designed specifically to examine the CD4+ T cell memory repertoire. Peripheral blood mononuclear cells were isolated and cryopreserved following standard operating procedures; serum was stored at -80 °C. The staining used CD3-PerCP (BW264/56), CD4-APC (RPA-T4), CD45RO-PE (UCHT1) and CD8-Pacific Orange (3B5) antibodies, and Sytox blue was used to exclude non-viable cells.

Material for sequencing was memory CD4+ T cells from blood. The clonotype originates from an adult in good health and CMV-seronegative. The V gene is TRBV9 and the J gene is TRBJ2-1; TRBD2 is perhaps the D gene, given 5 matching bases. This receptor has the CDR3 CASSVSGTYNEQFF. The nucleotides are TGTGCCAGCAGCGTTTCGGGAACCTACAATGAGCAGTTCTTC.